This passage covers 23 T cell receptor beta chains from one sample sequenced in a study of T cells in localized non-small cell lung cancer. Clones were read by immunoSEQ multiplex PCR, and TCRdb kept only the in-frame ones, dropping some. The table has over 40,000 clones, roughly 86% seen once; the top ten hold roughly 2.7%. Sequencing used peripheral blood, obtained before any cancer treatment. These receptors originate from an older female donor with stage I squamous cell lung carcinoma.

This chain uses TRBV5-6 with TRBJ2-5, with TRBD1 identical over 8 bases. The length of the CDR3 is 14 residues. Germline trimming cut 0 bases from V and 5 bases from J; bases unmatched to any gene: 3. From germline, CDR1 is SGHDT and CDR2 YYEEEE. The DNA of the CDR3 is TGTGCCAGCAGCTTGGTCAGGGGGCTGGAGACCCAGTACTTC. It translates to CASSLVRGLETQYF.

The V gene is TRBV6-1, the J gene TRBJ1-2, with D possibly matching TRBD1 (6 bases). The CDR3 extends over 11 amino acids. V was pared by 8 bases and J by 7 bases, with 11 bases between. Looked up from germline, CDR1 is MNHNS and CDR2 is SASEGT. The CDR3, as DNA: TGTGCCAGCTGGAGAGGGGGTGGCTACACCTTC. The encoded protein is CASWRGGGYTF.

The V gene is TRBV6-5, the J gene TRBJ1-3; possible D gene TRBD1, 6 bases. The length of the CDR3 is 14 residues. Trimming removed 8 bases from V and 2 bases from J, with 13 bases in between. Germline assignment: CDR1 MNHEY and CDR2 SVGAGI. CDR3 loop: CASSAGTTGNTIYF. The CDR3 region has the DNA TGTGCCAGCTCTGCCGGGACAACTGGAAACACCATATATTTT.

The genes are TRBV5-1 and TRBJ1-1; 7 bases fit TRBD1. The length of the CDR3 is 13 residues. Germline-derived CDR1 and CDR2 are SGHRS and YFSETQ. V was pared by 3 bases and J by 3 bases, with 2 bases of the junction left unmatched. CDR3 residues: CASSSQGDTEAFF. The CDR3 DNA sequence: TGCGCCAGCAGCTCCCAGGGGGACACTGAAGCTTTCTTT.

In DNA form, the CDR3 reads TGTGCCAGCAGCCCAGGGACTAGCTCGTACACAGATACGCAGTATTTT. Protein product: CASSPGTSSYTDTQYF. The rearrangement joins TRBV9 to TRBJ2-3, with TRBD2 identical over 9 bases. V shed 4 bases, J shed 2 bases, and the junction held 8 bases outside the gene matches. The CDR3 is 16 amino acids. Per germline, CDR1 SGDLS and CDR2 YYNGEE.

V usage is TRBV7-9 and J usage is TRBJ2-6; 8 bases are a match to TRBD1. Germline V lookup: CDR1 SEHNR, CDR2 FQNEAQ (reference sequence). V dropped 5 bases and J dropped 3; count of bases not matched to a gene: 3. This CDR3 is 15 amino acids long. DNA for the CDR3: TGTGCCAGCAGCCTCACAGGGGGTGGGGCCAACGTCCTGACTTTC. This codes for CASSLTGGGANVLTF.

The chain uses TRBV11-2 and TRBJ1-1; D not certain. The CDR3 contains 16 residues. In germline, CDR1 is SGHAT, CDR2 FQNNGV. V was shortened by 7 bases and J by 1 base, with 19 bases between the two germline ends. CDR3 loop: CASTPLQRASNTEAFF. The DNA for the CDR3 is TGTGCCAGCACCCCTCTCCAAAGGGCGTCGAACACTGAAGCTTTCTTT.

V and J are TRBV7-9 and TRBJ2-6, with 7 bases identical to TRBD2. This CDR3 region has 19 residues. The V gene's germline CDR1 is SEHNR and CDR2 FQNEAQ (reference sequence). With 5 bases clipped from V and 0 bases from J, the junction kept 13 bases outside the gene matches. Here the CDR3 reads CASSLRGGGPSSGANVLTF. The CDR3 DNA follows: TGTGCCAGCAGCCTGCGTGGGGGGGGACCCAGCTCTGGGGCCAACGTCCTGACTTTC. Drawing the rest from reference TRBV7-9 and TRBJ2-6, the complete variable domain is DTGVSQNPRHKITKRGQNVTFRCDPISEHNRLYWYRQTLGQGPEFLTYFQNEAQLEKSRLLSDRFSAERPKGSFSTLEIQRTEQGDSAMYLCASSLRGGGPSSGANVLTFGAGSRLTVL.

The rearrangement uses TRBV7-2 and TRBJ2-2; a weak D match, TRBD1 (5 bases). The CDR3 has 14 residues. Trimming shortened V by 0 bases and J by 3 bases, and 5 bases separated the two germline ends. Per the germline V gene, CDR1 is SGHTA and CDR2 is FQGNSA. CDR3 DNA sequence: TGTGCCAGCAGCTTAGCGGGGCACACCGGGGAGCTGTTTTTT. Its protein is CASSLAGHTGELFF. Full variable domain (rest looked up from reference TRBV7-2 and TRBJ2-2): GAGVSQSPSNKVTEKGKDVELRCDPISGHTALYWYRQSLGQGLEFLIYFQGNSAPDKSGLPSDRFSAERTGGSVSTLTIQRTQQEDSAVYLCASSLAGHTGELFFGEGSRLTVL.

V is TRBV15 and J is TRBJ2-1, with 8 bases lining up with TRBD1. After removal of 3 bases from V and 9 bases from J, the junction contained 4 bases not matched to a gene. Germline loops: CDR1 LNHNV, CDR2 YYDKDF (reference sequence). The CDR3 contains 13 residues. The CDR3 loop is CATSRDRDAEQFF. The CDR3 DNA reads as TGTGCCACCAGCAGGGACAGGGATGCTGAGCAGTTCTTC.

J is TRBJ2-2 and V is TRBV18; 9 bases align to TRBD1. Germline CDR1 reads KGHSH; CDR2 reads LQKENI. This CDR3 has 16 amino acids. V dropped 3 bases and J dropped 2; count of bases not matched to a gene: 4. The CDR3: CASSPSTGGNTGELFF. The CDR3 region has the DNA TGTGCCAGCTCACCGTCGACAGGGGGAAACACCGGGGAGCTGTTTTTT.

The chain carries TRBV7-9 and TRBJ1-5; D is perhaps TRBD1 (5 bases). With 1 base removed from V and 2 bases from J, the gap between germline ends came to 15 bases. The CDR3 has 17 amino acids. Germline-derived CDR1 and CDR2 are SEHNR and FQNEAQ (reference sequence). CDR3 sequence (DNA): TGTGCCAGCAGCTTAGGAGGAGGGGAATGGGGCAATCAGCCCCAGCATTTT. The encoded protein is CASSLGGGEWGNQPQHF.

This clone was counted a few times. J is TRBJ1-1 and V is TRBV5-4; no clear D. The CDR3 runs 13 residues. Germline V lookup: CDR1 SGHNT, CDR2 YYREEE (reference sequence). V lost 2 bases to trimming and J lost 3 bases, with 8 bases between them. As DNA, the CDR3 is TGTGCCAGCAGCTTCGGCGGGGACACTGAAGCTTTCTTT. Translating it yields CASSFGGDTEAFF.

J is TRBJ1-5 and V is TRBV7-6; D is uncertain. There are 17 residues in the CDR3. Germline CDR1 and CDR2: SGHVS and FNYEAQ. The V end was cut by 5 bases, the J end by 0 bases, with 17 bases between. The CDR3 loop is CASSIDPAGHSNQPQHF. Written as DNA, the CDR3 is TGTGCCAGCAGCATTGACCCGGCAGGTCATAGCAATCAGCCCCAGCATTTT.

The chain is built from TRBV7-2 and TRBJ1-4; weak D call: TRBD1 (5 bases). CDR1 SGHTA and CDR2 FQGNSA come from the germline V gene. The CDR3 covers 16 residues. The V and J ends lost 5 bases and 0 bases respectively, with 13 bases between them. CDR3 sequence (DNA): TGTGCCAGCAGCCCTCAAAGGGGTGCAACTAATGAAAAACTGTTTTTT. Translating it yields CASSPQRGATNEKLFF.

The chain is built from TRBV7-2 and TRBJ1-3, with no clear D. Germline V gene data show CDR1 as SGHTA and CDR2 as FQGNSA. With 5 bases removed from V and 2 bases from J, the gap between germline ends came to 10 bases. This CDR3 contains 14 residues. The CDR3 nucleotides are TGTGCCAGCAGCCAACCCGGGCCTGGAAACACCATATATTTT. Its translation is CASSQPGPGNTIYF.

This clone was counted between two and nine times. The CDR3 reads CASSPTGTGGNEQYF. CDR3 coding DNA: TGTGCCAGCAGCCCTACCGGGACAGGGGGTAACGAGCAGTACTTC. V usage is TRBV6-6 and J usage is TRBJ2-7, with TRBD1 matching over 11 bases. Germline CDR1 MNHNY, CDR2 SVGAGI (reference sequence). V was clipped by 6 bases and J by 5 bases; unmatched bases: 9. CDR3 size: 15 residues.

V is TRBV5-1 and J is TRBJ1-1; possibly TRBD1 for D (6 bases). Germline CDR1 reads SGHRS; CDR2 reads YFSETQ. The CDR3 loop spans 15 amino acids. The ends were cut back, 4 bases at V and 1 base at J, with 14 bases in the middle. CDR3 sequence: CASSPGLTGNTEAFF. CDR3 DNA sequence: TGCGCCAGCAGCCCCGGACTGACAGGGAACACTGAAGCTTTCTTT.

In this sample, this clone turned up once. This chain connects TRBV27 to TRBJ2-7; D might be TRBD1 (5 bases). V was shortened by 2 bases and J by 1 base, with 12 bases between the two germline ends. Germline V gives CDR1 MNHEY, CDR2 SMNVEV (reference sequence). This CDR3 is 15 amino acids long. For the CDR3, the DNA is TGTGCCAGCAGTTTAAAGTATACAGGTTCCTACGAGCAGTACTTC. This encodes CASSLKYTGSYEQYF.

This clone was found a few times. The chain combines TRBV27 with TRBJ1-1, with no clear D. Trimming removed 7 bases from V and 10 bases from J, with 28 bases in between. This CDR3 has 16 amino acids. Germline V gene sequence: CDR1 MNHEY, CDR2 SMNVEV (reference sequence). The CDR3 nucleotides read TGTGCCAGCACCCCGTTCCGGCGCGGAAAAGAGAATGTAGCTTTCTTT. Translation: CASTPFRRGKENVAFF.

CDR3 loop: CASSLDRLPSGELFF. The DNA for the CDR3 is TGTGCCAGCAGCCTTGACAGACTCCCGTCCGGGGAGCTGTTTTTT. The genes are TRBV11-2 and TRBJ2-2, with D tentatively TRBD1 (5 bases). This CDR3 has 15 residues. The germline V and J ends were trimmed by 5 bases and 6 bases, with 16 bases remaining between them. CDR1 and CDR2 from the germline V gene are SGHAT and FQNNGV.

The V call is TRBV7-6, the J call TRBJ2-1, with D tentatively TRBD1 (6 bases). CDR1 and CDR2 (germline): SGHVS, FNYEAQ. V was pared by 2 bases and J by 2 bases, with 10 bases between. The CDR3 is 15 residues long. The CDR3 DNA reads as TGTGCCAGCAGCTTATGGGGGCTCACCTACAATGAGCAGTTCTTC. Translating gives CASSLWGLTYNEQFF.

DNA of the CDR3: TGTGCCAGCAGCTCGGGACAGGGGGCAATCGAGCAGTACTTC. Translating it yields CASSSGQGAIEQYF. The chain carries TRBV11-2 and TRBJ2-7, with 12 bases fitting TRBD1. There are 14 residues in the CDR3. Unmatched junction bases numbered 4, after V lost 4 bases and J lost 6 bases. CDR1 SGHAT and CDR2 FQNNGV come from the germline V gene.